This TCR beta chain was captured in a study of identical twins. Regarding the study as a whole: Insertions ran lower in abundant cord blood beta clonotypes, though not in memory repertoires. Models predicted too little out-of-frame TCR alpha sharing in monozygotic twins.

Details on this clonotype: Its cognate antigen is unknown.

The donor group consisted entirely of healthy Caucasians. TCRdb called the 5' RACE reads again in MiXCR, with one record for every CDR3 protein. The sample has around 490,000 distinct CDR3 sequences, roughly an eighth seen once. The same data also went into a second study, on yellow fever vaccine responses in identical twins.

The TCR was taken from a woman between 18 and 30 years old in good health. Sequencing was performed on CD4+ T cells sorted from blood.

CDR3 region: CASSPSGGGQYF. The CDR3 coding sequence is TGTGCCAGCTCACCAAGTGGCGGCGGGCAGTACTTC. The chain links TRBV18 to TRBJ2-7; D unresolved. The CDR3 covers 12 residues. Germline V CDR1 and CDR2: KGHSH, LQKENI. The ends were cut back, 2 bases at V and 9 bases at J, with 11 bases in the middle. The entire variable domain, with the rest obtained from reference TRBV18 and TRBJ2-7, is as follows: NAGVMQNPRHLVRRRGQEARLRCSPMKGHSHVYWYRQLPEEGLKFMVYLQKENIIDESGMPKERFSAEFPKEGPSILRIQQVVRGDSAAYFCASSPSGGGQYFGPGTRLTVT.